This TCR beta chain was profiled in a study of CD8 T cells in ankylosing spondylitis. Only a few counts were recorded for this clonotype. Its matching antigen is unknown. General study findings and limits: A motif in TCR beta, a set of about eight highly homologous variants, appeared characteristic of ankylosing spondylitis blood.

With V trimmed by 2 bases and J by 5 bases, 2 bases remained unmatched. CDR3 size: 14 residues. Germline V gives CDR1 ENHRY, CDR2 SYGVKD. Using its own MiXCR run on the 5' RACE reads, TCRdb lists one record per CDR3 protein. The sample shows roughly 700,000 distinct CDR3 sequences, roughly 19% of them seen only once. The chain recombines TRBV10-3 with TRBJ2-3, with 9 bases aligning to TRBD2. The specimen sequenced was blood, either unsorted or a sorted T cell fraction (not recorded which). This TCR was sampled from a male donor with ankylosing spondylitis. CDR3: CAISENSGGDTQYF. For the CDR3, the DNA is TGTGCCATCAGTGAGAATAGCGGGGGAGATACGCAGTATTTT.